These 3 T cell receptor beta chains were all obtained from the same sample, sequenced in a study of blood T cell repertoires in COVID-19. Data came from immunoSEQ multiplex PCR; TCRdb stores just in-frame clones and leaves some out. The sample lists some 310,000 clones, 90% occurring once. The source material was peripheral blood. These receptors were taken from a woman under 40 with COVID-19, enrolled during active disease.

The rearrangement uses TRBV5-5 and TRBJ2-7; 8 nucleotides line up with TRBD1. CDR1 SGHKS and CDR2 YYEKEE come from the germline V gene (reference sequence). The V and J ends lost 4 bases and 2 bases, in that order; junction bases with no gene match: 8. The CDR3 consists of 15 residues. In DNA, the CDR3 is TGTGCCAGCAGCGGGGACAGGTGGAGTACCTACGAGCAGTACTTC. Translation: CASSGDRWSTYEQYF.

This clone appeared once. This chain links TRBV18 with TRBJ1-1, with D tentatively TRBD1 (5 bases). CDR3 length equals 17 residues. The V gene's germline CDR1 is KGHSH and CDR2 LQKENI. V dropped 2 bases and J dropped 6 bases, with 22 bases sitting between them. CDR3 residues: CASSPVGGTLIWAEAFF. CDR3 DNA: TGTGCCAGCTCACCAGTGGGGGGGACCCTGATTTGGGCTGAAGCTTTCTTT.

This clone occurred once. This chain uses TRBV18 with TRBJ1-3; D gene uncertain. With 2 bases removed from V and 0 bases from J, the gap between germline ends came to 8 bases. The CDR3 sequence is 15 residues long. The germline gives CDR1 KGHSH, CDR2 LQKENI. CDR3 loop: CASSPGSGSGNTIYF. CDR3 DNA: TGTGCCAGCTCACCAGGGAGCGGCTCTGGAAACACCATATATTTT.